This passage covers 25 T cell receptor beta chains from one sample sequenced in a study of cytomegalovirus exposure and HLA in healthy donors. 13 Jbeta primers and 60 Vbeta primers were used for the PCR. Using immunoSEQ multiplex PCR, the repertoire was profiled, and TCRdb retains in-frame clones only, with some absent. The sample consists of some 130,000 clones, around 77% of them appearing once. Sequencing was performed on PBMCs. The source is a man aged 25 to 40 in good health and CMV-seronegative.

The CDR3 sequence: CASSLGAADTQYF. DNA for the CDR3: TGTGCCAGCAGCTTGGGGGCAGCCGATACGCAGTATTTT. The chain has TRBV5-4 and TRBJ2-3; D gene uncertain. Between the trimmed V and J ends, which lost 0 bases and 6 bases, there was a span of 8 bases. This CDR3 contains 13 residues. CDR1 and CDR2 (germline): SGHNT, YYREEE (reference sequence).

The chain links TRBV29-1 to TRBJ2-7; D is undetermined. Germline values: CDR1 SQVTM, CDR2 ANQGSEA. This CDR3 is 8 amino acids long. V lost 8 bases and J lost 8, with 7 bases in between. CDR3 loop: CSSPKQYF. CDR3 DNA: TGCAGCTCGCCTAAGCAGTACTTC.

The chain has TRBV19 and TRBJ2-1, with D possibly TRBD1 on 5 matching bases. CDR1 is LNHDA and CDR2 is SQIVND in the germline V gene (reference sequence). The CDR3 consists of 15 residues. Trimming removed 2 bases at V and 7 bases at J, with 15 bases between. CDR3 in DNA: TGTGCCAGTAGTATATGGCAGGGTACGGGTAATGAGCAGTTCTTC. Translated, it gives CASSIWQGTGNEQFF.

The CDR3 bases are TGTGCCAGCAGCTTAGGGATACTAGCGGGAGGCACAGATACGCAGTATTTT. This sequence encodes CASSLGILAGGTDTQYF. This chain links TRBV11-2 with TRBJ2-3, with 11 bases aligning to TRBD2. This CDR3 is built from 17 residues. Per germline, CDR1 SGHAT and CDR2 FQNNGV. After removal of 1 base from V and 1 base from J, the junction contained 4 bases not matched to a gene.

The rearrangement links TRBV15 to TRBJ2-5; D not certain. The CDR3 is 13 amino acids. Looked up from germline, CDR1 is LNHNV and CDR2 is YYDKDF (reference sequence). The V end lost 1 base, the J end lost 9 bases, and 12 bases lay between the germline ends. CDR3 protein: CATSRAAAGAQYF. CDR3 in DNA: TGTGCCACCAGCAGAGCGGCCGCCGGAGCCCAGTACTTC.

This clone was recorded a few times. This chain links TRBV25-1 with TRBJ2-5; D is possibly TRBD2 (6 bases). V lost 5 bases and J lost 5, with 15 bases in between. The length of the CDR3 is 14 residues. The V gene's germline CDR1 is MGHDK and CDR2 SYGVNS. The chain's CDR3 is CASSNPEGTETQYF. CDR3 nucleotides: TGTGCCAGCAGTAACCCGGAGGGGACGGAGACCCAGTACTTC. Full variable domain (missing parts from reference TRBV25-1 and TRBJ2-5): EADIYQTPRYLVIGTGKKITLECSQTMGHDKMYWYQQDPGMELHLIHYSYGVNSTEKGDLSSESTVSRIRTEHFPLTLESARPSHTSQYLCASSNPEGTETQYFGPGTRLLVL.

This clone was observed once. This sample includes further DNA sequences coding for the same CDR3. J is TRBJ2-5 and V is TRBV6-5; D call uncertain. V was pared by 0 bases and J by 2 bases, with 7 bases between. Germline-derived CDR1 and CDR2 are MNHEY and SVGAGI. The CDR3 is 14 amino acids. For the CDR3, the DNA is TGTGCCAGCAGTTACTCGAACATACAAGAGACCCAGTACTTC. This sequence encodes CASSYSNIQETQYF.

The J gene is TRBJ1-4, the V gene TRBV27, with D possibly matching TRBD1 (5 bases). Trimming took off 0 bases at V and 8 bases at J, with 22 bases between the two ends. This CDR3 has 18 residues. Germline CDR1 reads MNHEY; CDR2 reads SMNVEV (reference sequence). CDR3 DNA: TGTGCCAGCAGTTTATCCCCTCGGGGTGGGAGGGGATACGAAAAACTGTTTTTT. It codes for CASSLSPRGGRGYEKLFF.

The CDR3 sequence is CASSLGKKNIQYF. In DNA form, the CDR3 reads TGCGCCAGCAGCCTCGGGAAGAAAAACATTCAGTACTTC. This sequence joins TRBV5-1 and TRBJ2-4; D is possibly TRBD2 (5 bases). The CDR3 consists of 13 residues. V was cut by 4 bases and J by 4 bases, with 9 bases left in between. The germline gives CDR1 SGHRS, CDR2 YFSETQ. Combining the CDR3 with reference TRBV5-1 and TRBJ2-4 gives the whole variable domain KAGVTQTPRYLIKTRGQQVTLSCSPISGHRSVSWYQQTPGQGLQFLFEYFSETQRNKGNFPGRFSGRQFSNSRSEMNVSTLELGDSALYLCASSLGKKNIQYFGAGTRLSVL.

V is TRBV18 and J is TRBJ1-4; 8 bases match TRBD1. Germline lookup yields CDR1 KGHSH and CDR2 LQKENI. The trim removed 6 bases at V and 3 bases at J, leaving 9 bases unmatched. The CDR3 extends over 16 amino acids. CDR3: CASSYQQGEANEKLFF. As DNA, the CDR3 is TGTGCCAGCTCCTACCAACAGGGGGAGGCTAATGAAAAACTGTTTTTT.

CDR3 DNA sequence: TGTGCCAGCAGTTACTCAAATTTCGGTGAGCAGTTCTTC. This codes for CASSYSNFGEQFF. The chain is built from TRBV6-5 and TRBJ2-1; D is unresolved. V lost 0 bases and J 9 bases, leaving 9 bases between the germline ends. The CDR3 is 13 amino acids. CDR1 and CDR2 (germline): MNHEY, SVGAGI.

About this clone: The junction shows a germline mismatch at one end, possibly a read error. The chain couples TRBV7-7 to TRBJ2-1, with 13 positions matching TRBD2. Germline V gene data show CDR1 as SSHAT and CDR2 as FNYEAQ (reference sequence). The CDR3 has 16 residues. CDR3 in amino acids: CASSRGTSGAYNEQFF. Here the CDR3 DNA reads TGTGCTAGCAGCCGCGGGACTAGCGGGGCCTACAATGAGCAGTTCTTC.

The CDR3 DNA follows: TGTGCCAGCAGTTGGACCCAGGGAGGGCCGGGAGCCGCCTACGAGCAGTACTTC. Its protein product is CASSWTQGGPGAAYEQYF. The chain has TRBV11-1 and TRBJ2-7; 7 positions match TRBD2. The trim removed 6 bases at V and 2 bases at J, leaving 19 bases unmatched. Germline assignment: CDR1 SGHAT and CDR2 FQDESV (reference sequence). There are 18 residues in the CDR3.

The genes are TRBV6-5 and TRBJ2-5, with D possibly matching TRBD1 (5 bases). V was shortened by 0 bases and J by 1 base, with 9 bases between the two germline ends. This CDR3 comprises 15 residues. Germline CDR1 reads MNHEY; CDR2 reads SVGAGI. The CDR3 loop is CASSYSRQRQETQYF. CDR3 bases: TGTGCCAGCAGTTACTCCCGACAGCGCCAAGAGACCCAGTACTTC.

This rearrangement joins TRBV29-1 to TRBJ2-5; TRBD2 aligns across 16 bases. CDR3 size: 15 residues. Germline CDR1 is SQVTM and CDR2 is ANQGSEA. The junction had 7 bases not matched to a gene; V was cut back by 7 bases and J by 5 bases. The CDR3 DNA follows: TGCAGCGGGGGACTAGCGGGAGGGCTTGTGGAGACCCAGTACTTC. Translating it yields CSGGLAGGLVETQYF.

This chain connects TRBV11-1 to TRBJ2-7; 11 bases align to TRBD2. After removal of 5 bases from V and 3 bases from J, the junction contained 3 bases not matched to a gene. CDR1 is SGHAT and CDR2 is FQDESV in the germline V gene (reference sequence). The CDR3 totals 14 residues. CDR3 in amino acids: CASSRTSGLYEQYF. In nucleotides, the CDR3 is TGTGCCAGCAGCAGGACTAGCGGGCTCTACGAGCAGTACTTC.

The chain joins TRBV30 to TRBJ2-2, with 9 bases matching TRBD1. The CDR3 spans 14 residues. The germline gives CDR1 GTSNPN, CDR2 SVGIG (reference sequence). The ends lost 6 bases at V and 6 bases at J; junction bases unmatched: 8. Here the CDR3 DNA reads TGTGCCTGCCGGGACAGGGTGTCCGCCGGGGAGCTGTTTTTT. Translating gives CACRDRVSAGELFF.

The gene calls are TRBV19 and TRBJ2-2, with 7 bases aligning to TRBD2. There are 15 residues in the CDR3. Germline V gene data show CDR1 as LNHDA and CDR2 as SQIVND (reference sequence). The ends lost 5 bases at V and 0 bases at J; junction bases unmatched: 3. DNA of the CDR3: TGTGCCAGTAGTGGGGACTACCCGAACACCGGGGAGCTGTTTTTT. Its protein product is CASSGDYPNTGELFF.

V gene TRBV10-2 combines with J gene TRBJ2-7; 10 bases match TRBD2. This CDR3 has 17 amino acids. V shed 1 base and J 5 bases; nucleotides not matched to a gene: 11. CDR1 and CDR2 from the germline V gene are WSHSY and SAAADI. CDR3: CASSEFWSGRARNEQYF. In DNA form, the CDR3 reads TGCGCCAGCAGTGAGTTTTGGAGCGGGAGGGCGAGGAACGAGCAGTACTTC.

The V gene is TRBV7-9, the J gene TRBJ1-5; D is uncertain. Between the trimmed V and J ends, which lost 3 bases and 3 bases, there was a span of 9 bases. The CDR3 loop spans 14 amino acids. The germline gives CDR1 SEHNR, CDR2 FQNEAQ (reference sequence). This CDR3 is CASSLTGNNQPQHF. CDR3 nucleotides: TGTGCCAGCAGCTTGACCGGGAACAATCAGCCCCAGCATTTT.

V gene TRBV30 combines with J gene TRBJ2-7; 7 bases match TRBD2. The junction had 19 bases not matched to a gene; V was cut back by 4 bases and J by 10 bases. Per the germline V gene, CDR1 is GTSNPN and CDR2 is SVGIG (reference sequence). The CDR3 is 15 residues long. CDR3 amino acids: CAWTPPGRQSTSQYF. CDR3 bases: TGTGCCTGGACCCCCCCCGGGAGGCAGTCAACATCCCAGTACTTC.

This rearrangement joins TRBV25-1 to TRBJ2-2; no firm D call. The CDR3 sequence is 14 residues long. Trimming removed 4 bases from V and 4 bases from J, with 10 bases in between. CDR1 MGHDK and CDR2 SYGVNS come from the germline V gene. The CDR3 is CASSARSITGELFF. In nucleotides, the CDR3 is TGTGCCAGCAGTGCTAGGTCCATCACCGGGGAGCTGTTTTTT.

The CDR3 sequence is CASSPSSNEKLFF. The DNA for the CDR3 is TGTGCCAGCAGTCCTTCGTCTAATGAAAAACTGTTTTTT. The V call is TRBV6-1, the J call TRBJ1-4; D not resolved. Germline CDR1 is MNHNS and CDR2 is SASEGT. The CDR3 is made up of 13 amino acids. Trimming left V 5 bases short and J 3 bases short, with 7 bases between.

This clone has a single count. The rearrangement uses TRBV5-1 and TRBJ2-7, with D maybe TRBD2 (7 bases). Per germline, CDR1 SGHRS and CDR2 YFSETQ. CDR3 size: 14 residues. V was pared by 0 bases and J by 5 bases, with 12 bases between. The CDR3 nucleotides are TGCGCCAGCAGCTTGGCGGGGGGCAGGGACGAGCAGTACTTC. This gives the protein CASSLAGGRDEQYF.

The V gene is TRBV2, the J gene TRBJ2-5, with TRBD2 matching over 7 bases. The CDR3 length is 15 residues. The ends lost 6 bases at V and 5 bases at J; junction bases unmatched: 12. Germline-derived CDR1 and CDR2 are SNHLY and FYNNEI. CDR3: CASSVGGGFTETQYF. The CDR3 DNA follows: TGTGCCAGCAGCGTGGGGGGGGGATTTACGGAGACCCAGTACTTC. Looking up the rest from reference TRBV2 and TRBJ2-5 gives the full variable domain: EPEVTQTPSHQVTQMGQEVILRCVPISNHLYFYWYRQILGQKVEFLVSFYNNEISEKSEIFDDQFSVERPDGSNFTLKIRSTKLEDSAMYFCASSVGGGFTETQYFGPGTRLLVL.